This TCR beta chain was observed in a study of blood T cell repertoires in COVID-19. The repertoire was sequenced with immunoSEQ multiplex PCR; TCRdb's copy has only in-frame clones and lacks some. The sample has roughly 200,000 clones, around 83% seen once. The V gene lost 6 bases and the J gene lost 2 bases, with 6 bases spanning the gap. Germline V gene sequence: CDR1 LGHDT, CDR2 YNNKEL (reference sequence). This CDR3 has 12 residues. Contact with a PCR-confirmed or clinician-diagnosed COVID-19 case occurred within 2 weeks of entry. This clone was seen more than once but under ten times. Specimen: PBMCs or T cells enriched from blood (not recorded which). The source of this sequence is a woman under 40 who had been exposed to COVID-19. V and J are TRBV3-1 (or the pseudogene TRBV3-2) and TRBJ2-3; D remains unclear. The CDR3 nucleotides read TGTGCCAGCAGTCTAGACACAGATACGCAGTATTTT. Protein product: CASSLDTDTQYF.